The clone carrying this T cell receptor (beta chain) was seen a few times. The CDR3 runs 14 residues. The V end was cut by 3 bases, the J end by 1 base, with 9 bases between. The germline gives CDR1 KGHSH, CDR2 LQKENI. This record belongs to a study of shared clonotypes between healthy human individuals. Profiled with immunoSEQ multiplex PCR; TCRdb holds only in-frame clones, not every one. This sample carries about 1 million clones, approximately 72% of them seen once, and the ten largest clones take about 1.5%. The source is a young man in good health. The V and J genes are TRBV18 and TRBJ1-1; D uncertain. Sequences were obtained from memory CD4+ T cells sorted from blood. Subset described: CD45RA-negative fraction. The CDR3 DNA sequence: TGTGCCAGCTCACCCGGGTTGGGGAACACTGAAGCTTTCTTT. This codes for CASSPGLGNTEAFF.